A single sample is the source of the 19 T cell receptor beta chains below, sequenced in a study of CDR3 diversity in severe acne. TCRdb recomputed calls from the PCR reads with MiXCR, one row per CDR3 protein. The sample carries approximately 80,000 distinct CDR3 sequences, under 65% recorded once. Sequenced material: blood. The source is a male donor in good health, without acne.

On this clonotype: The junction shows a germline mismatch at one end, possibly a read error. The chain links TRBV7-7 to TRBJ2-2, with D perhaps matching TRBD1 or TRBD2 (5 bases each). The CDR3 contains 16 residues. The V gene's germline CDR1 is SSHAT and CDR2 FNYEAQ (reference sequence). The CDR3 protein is CASSQGGRVGAGELFF. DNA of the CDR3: TGTGCTAGCAGCCAAGGAGGCAGGGTGGGAGCCGGGGAGCTGTTTTTT.

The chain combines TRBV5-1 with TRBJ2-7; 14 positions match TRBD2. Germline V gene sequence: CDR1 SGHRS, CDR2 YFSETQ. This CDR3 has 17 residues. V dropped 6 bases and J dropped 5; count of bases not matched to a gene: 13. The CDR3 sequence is CASTRSGTSGGRDEQYF. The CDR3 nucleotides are TGCGCCAGCACCCGATCCGGGACTAGCGGGGGCCGGGACGAGCAGTACTTC. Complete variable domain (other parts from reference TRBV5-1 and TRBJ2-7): KAGVTQTPRYLIKTRGQQVTLSCSPISGHRSVSWYQQTPGQGLQFLFEYFSETQRNKGNFPGRFSGRQFSNSRSEMNVSTLELGDSALYLCASTRSGTSGGRDEQYFGPGTRLTVT.

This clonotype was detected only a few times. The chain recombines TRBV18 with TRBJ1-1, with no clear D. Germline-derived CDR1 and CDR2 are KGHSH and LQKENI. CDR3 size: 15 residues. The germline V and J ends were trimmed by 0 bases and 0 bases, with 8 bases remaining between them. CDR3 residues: CASSPPSALNTEAFF. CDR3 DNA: TGTGCCAGCTCACCACCGTCGGCTTTGAACACTGAAGCTTTCTTT.

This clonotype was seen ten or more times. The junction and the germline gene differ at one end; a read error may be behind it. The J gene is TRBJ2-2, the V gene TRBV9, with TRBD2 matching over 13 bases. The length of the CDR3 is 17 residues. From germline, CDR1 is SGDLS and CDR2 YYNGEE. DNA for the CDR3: TGTGCTAGCAGCGTAGGACTAGCGGGGGATCACACCGGGGAGCTGTTTTTT. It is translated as CASSVGLAGDHTGELFF. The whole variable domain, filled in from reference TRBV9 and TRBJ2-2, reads DSGVTQTPKHLITATGQRVTLRCSPRSGDLSVYWYQQSLDQGLQFLIQYYNGEERAKGNILERFSAQQFPDLHSELNLSSLELGDSALYFCASSVGLAGDHTGELFFGEGSRLTVL.

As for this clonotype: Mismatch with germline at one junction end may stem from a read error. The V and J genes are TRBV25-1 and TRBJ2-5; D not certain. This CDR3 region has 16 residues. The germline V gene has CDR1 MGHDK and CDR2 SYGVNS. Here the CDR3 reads CASSPPFRHSNEAQYF. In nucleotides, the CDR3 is TGTGCCAGCAGTCCCCCGTTTAGACACAGTAATGAGGCCCAGTACTTT.

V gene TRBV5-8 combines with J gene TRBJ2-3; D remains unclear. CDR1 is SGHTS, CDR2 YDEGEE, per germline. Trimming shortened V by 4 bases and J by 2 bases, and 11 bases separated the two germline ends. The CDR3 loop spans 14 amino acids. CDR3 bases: TGTGCCAGCAGCCCTGATACCTCCACAGATACGCAGTATTTT. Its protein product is CASSPDTSTDTQYF.

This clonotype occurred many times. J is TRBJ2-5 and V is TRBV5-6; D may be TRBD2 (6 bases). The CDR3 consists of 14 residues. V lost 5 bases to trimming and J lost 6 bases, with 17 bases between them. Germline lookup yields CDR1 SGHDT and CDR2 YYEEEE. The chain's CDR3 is CASRSLRGKQTQYF. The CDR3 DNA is TGTGCCAGCAGGAGCTTACGGGGGAAACAGACCCAGTACTTC.

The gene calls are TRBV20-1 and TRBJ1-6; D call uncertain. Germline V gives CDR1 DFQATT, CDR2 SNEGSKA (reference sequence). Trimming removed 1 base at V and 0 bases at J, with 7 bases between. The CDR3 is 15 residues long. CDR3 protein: CSARVGSSYNSPLHF. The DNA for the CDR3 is TGCAGTGCTAGAGTGGGGAGCTCCTATAATTCACCCCTCCACTTT.

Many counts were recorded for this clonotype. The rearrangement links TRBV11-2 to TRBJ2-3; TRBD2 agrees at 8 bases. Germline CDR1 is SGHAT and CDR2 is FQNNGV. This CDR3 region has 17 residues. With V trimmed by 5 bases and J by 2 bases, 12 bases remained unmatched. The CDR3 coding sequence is TGTGCCAGCAGCGTACTCTTAGCGGGACGGGACACAGATACGCAGTATTTT. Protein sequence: CASSVLLAGRDTDTQYF.

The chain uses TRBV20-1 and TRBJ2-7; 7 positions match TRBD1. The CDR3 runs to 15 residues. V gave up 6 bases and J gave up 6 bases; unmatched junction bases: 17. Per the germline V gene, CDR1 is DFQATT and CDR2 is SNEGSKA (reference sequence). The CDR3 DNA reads TGCAGTGCCATTGTAGGGGGCGCGGCGTGGGTCGAGCAGTACTTC. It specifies CSAIVGGAAWVEQYF.

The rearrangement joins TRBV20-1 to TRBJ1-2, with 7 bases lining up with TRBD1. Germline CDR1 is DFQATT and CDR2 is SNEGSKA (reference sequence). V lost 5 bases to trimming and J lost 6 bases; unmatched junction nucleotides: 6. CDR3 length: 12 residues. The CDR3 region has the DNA TGCAGTGCTTCACAGGGGAGCAATGGCTACACCTTC. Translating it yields CSASQGSNGYTF.

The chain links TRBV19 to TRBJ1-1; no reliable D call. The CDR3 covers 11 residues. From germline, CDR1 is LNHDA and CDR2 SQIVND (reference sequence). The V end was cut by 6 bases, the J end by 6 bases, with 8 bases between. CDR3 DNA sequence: TGTGCCAGTAGGGTCCTCTCTGAAGCTTTCTTT. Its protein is CASRVLSEAFF.

CDR3 amino acids: CGVEGGGGDEQFF. The CDR3 DNA sequence: TGCGGGGTGGAGGGGGGGGGGGGGGATGAGCAGTTCTTC. This chain uses TRBV29-1 with TRBJ2-1; tentative D call: TRBD2 (7 bases). The V gene's germline CDR1 is SQVTM and CDR2 ANQGSEA. The CDR3 spans 13 residues.

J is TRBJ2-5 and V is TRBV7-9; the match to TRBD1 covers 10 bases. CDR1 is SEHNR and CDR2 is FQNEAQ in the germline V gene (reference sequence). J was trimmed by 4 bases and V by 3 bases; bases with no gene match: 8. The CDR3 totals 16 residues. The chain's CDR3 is CASSLEGDRGRETQYF. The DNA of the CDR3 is TGTGCCAGCAGCTTGGAGGGGGACAGGGGACGAGAGACCCAGTACTTC. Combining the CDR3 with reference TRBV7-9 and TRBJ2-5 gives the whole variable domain DTGVSQNPRHKITKRGQNVTFRCDPISEHNRLYWYRQTLGQGPEFLTYFQNEAQLEKSRLLSDRFSAERPKGSFSTLEIQRTEQGDSAMYLCASSLEGDRGRETQYFGPGTRLLVL.

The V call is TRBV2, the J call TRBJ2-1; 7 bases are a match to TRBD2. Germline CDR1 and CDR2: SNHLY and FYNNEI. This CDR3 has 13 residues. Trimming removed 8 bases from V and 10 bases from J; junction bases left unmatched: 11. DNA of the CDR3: TGTGCCAGCTCAAGGGAGGGCCTGGCGGAGCAGTTCTTC. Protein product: CASSREGLAEQFF. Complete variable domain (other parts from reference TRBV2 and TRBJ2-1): EPEVTQTPSHQVTQMGQEVILRCVPISNHLYFYWYRQILGQKVEFLVSFYNNEISEKSEIFDDQFSVERPDGSNFTLKIRSTKLEDSAMYFCASSREGLAEQFFGPGTRLTVL.

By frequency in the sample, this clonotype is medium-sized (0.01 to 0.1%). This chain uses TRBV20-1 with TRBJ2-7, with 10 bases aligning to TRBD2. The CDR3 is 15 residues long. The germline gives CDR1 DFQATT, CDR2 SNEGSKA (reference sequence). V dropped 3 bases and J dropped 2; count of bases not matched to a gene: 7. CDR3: CSASTGTSVTYEQYF. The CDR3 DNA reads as TGCAGTGCTAGCACCGGGACTAGCGTAACCTACGAGCAGTACTTC.

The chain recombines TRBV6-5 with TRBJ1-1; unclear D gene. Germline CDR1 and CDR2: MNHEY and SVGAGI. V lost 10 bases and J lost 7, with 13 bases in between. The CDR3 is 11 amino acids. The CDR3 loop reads CATRYELEAFF. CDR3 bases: TGTGCCACCCGATATGAACTTGAAGCTTTCTTT.

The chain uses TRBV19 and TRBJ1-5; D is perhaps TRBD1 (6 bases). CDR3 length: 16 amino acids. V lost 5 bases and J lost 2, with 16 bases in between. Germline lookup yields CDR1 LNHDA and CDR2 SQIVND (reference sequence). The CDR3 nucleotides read TGTGCCAGTAGTGTGTCAACAGGGAGTGGCAATCAGCCCCAGCATTTT. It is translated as CASSVSTGSGNQPQHF.

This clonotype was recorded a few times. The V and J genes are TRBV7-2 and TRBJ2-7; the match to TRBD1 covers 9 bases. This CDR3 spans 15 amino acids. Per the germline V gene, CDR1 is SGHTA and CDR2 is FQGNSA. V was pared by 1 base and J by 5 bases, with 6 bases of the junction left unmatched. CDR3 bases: TGTGCCAGCAGCTTAGTAGGACAGGGGTTCCACGAGCAGTACTTC. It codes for CASSLVGQGFHEQYF. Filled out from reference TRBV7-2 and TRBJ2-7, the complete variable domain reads GAGVSQSPSNKVTEKGKDVELRCDPISGHTALYWYRQSLGQGLEFLIYFQGNSAPDKSGLPSDRFSAERTGGSVSTLTIQRTQQEDSAVYLCASSLVGQGFHEQYFGPGTRLTVT.